The 4 T cell receptor beta chains in this list originate from one sample, sequenced in a study of vaccination and CD4 T cells after COVID-19. Oncomine TCR Beta short-read sequencing was applied to DNA from cultured CD4+ T cells. TCRdb re-derived calls from the PCR reads in MiXCR, one entry per CDR3 protein. This sample has over 6,500 distinct CDR3 sequences; about 70% occur once, and the top ten carry 35% to 45%. Treatment noted: roughly 10-day PBMC culture with coronavirus spike peptide pools or control peptides (ViraFEST assay). No antigens are known for them. The sample comprised CD4+ T cells from blood, cultured in vitro. All receptors come from a human donor who had recovered from COVID-19.

This clonotype was seen a few times. The gene calls are TRBV21-1 and TRBJ1-1; the tabulated D call, TRBD1, remains unverified against the DNA. TRBV21-1 is a pseudogene segment. The CDR3 totals 13 residues. CDR3 nucleotides: TGTGCCAGCAGCAAAAACGGGGGGGCGGAAGCTTTCTTT. Residues: CASSKNGGAEAFF.

The sample holds one count of this clonotype. V usage is TRBV5-8 and J usage is TRBJ1-6; perhaps TRBD1 as D (5 bases). CDR1 and CDR2 (germline): SGHTS, YDEGEE. The CDR3 spans 16 residues. Trimming took off 1 base at V and 9 bases at J, with 17 bases between the two ends. The CDR3 DNA is TGTGCCAGCAGCTTGAATGCGGGGGGTGGTCGTTCACCCCTCCACTTT. This translates into CASSLNAGGGRSPLHF.

This clonotype has a handful of counts. The J gene is TRBJ1-6, the V gene TRBV6-1; no definite D call. The CDR3 runs 13 residues. V was pared by 8 bases and J by 8 bases, with 13 bases between. Germline assignment: CDR1 MNHNS and CDR2 SASEGT. The CDR3 reads CASGPLRDSPLHF. As DNA, the CDR3 is TGTGCCAGCGGTCCCTTGAGGGATTCACCCCTCCACTTT.

The CDR3 bases are TGTGCCAGCAGTGACTCGAAGGGACAGGGACCTACAGATACGCAGTATTTT. Amino acid sequence: CASSDSKGQGPTDTQYF. J is TRBJ2-3 and V is TRBV6-4; 9 positions match TRBD1. After removal of 0 bases from V and 3 bases from J, the junction contained 7 bases not matched to a gene. Germline V gene data show CDR1 as MRHNA and CDR2 as SNTAGT. The CDR3 runs to 17 residues.